A selection of T cell receptor beta chains follows, all from one sample in a study of blood T cell repertoires in COVID-19. Assay used: immunoSEQ multiplex PCR; TCRdb lists only in-frame clones, some missing. The data hold 250,000 to 350,000 clones, with about 85% observed a single time. Material for sequencing was peripheral blood. The receptors were gathered from a human donor with COVID-19, enrolled during active disease. The donor label of this sample is uncertain. CDR3s include the opening cysteine and the closing phenylalanine or tryptophan. Each record gives: D gene, J gene, clone size, V gene, CDR3 protein, CDR3 DNA. A D gene is named only where the DNA matches it firmly. Size is stated for part of the rows, as once, few or many counts, or as a class when the clone is expanded.

d_call: -; j_call: TRBJ1-1; clone_size: once; v_call: TRBV19; cdr3_aa: CASRNRAVDTEAFF; cdr3_nt: TGTGCCAGTAGAAACAGGGCGGTTGACACTGAAGCTTTCTTT
d_call: -; j_call: TRBJ1-5; clone_size: -; v_call: TRBV28; cdr3_aa: CASSNTGRRNQPQHF; cdr3_nt: TGTGCCAGCAGCAATACAGGGCGACGCAATCAGCCCCAGCATTTT
d_call: -; j_call: TRBJ1-2; clone_size: -; v_call: TRBV28; cdr3_aa: CASSGGTPYGYTF; cdr3_nt: TGTGCCAGCAGCGGGGGGACACCCTATGGCTACACCTTC
d_call: TRBD2; j_call: TRBJ2-1; clone_size: -; v_call: TRBV7-8; cdr3_aa: CASSPRGLAGGSIPSDEQFF; cdr3_nt: TGTGCCAGCAGCCCTAGAGGCCTAGCGGGAGGGTCAATCCCGAGCGATGAGCAGTTCTTC
d_call: -; j_call: TRBJ2-5; clone_size: -; v_call: TRBV25-1; cdr3_aa: CASRKLKDSLGQETQYF; cdr3_nt: TGTGCCAGCAGGAAACTCAAGGACAGCCTCGGGCAAGAGACCCAGTACTTC
d_call: -; j_call: TRBJ2-1; clone_size: once; v_call: TRBV7-3; cdr3_aa: CASSLVSYNEQFF; cdr3_nt: TGTGCCAGCAGCTTAGTCAGTTACAATGAGCAGTTCTTC
d_call: -; j_call: TRBJ1-5; clone_size: -; v_call: TRBV12-3/TRBV12-4; cdr3_aa: CASTGPGGPQHF; cdr3_nt: TGTGCCAGCACCGGACCCGGGGGGCCCCAGCATTTT
d_call: TRBD2; j_call: TRBJ2-7; clone_size: -; v_call: TRBV4-2; cdr3_aa: CASSQQGLAGAGSYEQYF; cdr3_nt: TGTGCCAGCAGCCAACAAGGACTAGCGGGAGCTGGCTCCTACGAGCAGTACTTC
d_call: TRBD1; j_call: TRBJ2-7; clone_size: -; v_call: TRBV18; cdr3_aa: CASSPPSLQGAQYF; cdr3_nt: TGTGCCAGCTCACCACCCTCCTTACAGGGGGCGCAGTACTTC
d_call: -; j_call: TRBJ1-3; clone_size: -; v_call: TRBV13; cdr3_aa: CASSLRPQTFPNPSGNTIYF; cdr3_nt: TGTGCCAGCAGCTTACGTCCACAGACATTTCCTAATCCGTCTGGAAACACCATATATTTT
d_call: -; j_call: TRBJ2-2; clone_size: -; v_call: TRBV7-6; cdr3_aa: CASSQWTASNTGELFF; cdr3_nt: TGTGCCAGCAGCCAATGGACAGCTTCGAACACCGGGGAGCTGTTTTTT
d_call: -; j_call: TRBJ2-7; clone_size: few; v_call: TRBV27; cdr3_aa: CAAENPFTYEQYF; cdr3_nt: TGTGCCGCGGAGAATCCGTTTACCTACGAGCAGTACTTC
d_call: TRBD2; j_call: TRBJ2-3; clone_size: -; v_call: TRBV18; cdr3_aa: CASSPWLAGDTDTQYF; cdr3_nt: TGTGCCAGCTCACCATGGCTAGCGGGAGATACAGATACGCAGTATTTT
d_call: -; j_call: TRBJ2-1; clone_size: -; v_call: TRBV6-5; cdr3_aa: CASSKLDEQFF; cdr3_nt: TGTGCCAGCAGTAAGCTGGATGAGCAGTTCTTC
d_call: -; j_call: TRBJ1-1; clone_size: -; v_call: TRBV7-2; cdr3_aa: CASSLGANTEAFF; cdr3_nt: TGTGCCAGCAGCTTGGGGGCGAACACTGAAGCTTTCTTT
d_call: -; j_call: TRBJ2-3; clone_size: -; v_call: TRBV12-3/TRBV12-4; cdr3_aa: CASAPGWADTQYF; cdr3_nt: TGTGCCAGCGCCCCCGGGTGGGCAGATACGCAGTATTTT
d_call: -; j_call: TRBJ2-1; clone_size: -; v_call: TRBV9; cdr3_aa: CASSVADIPNSYNEQFF; cdr3_nt: TGTGCCAGCAGCGTAGCCGACATTCCGAACTCCTACAATGAGCAGTTCTTC
d_call: TRBD2; j_call: TRBJ2-1; clone_size: -; v_call: TRBV9; cdr3_aa: CASSASGGRYNEQFF; cdr3_nt: TGTGCCAGCAGCGCTAGCGGGGGGAGGTACAATGAGCAGTTCTTC
d_call: -; j_call: TRBJ2-6; clone_size: -; v_call: TRBV5-4; cdr3_aa: CASSRIADSGANVLTF; cdr3_nt: TGTGCCAGCAGCCGCATAGCGGACTCTGGGGCCAACGTCCTGACTTTC
d_call: -; j_call: TRBJ2-3; clone_size: -; v_call: TRBV9; cdr3_aa: CASSAWGTGDTQYF; cdr3_nt: TGTGCCAGCAGCGCATGGGGAACAGGAGATACGCAGTATTTT
d_call: -; j_call: TRBJ1-1; clone_size: -; v_call: TRBV30; cdr3_aa: CAWSVQRQTEAFF; cdr3_nt: TGTGCCTGGAGTGTACAGCGGCAGACTGAAGCTTTCTTT
d_call: -; j_call: TRBJ2-4; clone_size: -; v_call: TRBV9; cdr3_aa: CASSPSLGQQNIQYF; cdr3_nt: TGTGCCAGCAGCCCCAGTTTAGGACAGCAAAACATTCAGTACTTC
d_call: -; j_call: TRBJ2-5; clone_size: -; v_call: TRBV30; cdr3_aa: CAWSAGARETQYF; cdr3_nt: TGTGCCTGGAGCGCGGGGGCCAGAGAGACCCAGTACTTC
d_call: -; j_call: TRBJ2-3; clone_size: -; v_call: TRBV27; cdr3_aa: CASSPQDSRVTQYF; cdr3_nt: TGTGCCAGCAGTCCTCAAGACAGTCGTGTTACGCAGTATTTT
d_call: TRBD1; j_call: TRBJ1-2; clone_size: once; v_call: TRBV7-2; cdr3_aa: CASSSFRQGYGYTF; cdr3_nt: TGTGCCAGCAGCTCCTTCCGACAGGGCTATGGCTACACCTTC
d_call: -; j_call: TRBJ2-7; clone_size: -; v_call: TRBV6-4; cdr3_aa: CGGLYEQYF; cdr3_nt: TGTGGGGGGCTTTACGAGCAGTACTTC
d_call: TRBD2; j_call: TRBJ2-2; clone_size: -; v_call: TRBV11-2; cdr3_aa: CASSRTRTSGLTGELFF; cdr3_nt: TGTGCCAGCAGCCGTACGAGGACTAGCGGACTCACCGGGGAGCTGTTTTTT